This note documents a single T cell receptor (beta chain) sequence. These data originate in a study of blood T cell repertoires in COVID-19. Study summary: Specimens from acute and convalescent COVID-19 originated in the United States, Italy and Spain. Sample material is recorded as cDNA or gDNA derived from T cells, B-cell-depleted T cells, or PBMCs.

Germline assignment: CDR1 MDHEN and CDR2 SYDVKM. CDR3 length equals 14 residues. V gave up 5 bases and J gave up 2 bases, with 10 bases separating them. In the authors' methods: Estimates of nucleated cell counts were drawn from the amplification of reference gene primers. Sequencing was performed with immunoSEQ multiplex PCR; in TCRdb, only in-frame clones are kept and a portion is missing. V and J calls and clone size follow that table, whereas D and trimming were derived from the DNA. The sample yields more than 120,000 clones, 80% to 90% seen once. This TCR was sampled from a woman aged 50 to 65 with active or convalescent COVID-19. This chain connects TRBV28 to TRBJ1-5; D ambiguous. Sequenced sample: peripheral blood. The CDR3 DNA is TGTGCCAGCAGTCTTGGGCAGGGCAATCAGCCCCAGCATTTT. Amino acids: CASSLGQGNQPQHF.